The sequence of this T cell receptor (beta chain) was determined in a study of OX40 agonist ivuxolimab in advanced cancers. Per the germline V gene, CDR1 is SGHRS and CDR2 is YFSETQ. After removal of 2 bases from V and 4 bases from J, the junction contained 5 bases not matched to a gene. The CDR3 is 15 residues long. Worth noting for this clone: Its antigen is still unknown.

Profiled with immunoSEQ multiplex PCR; TCRdb holds only in-frame clones, not every one. The data show around 72,000 clones, with approximately 85% seen just once and roughly 16% held by the top ten. Study-wide results and caveats: The CD4+ and CD8+ T cells in the blood had expanded clonally by week 6 at 0.1 to 3.0 mg/kg. Undetermined was the antigen specificity of the expanded peripheral T cells.

The source material was CD4+ or CD8+ T cells sorted from blood, sampled in a trial of the OX40 agonist ivuxolimab. The genes are TRBV5-1 and TRBJ2-3; TRBD1 matches 9 bases. The receptor's source is an adult with an advanced solid tumor such as melanoma, head and neck, liver or kidney cancer. The CDR3: CASSLDRGNPDTQYF. CDR3 sequence (DNA): TGCGCCAGCAGCTTAGACAGGGGGAACCCAGATACGCAGTATTTT.